This entry lists 15 T cell receptor beta chains sequenced from one sample in a study of response to subunit inactivated influenza vaccine. TCRdb passed the RT-PCR reads through MiXCR, listing each CDR3 protein once. The table shows 700,000 to 900,000 distinct CDR3 sequences, with approximately 22% occurring only once. This specimen consisted of PBMCs from blood, obtained less than 6 days after vaccination. The source of these receptors is a man aged 50-59 years who received an inactivated influenza vaccine.

This rearrangement joins TRBV19 to TRBJ2-1; tentatively, D is TRBD1 or TRBD2 (5 bases each). The V and J ends lost 7 bases and 15 bases respectively, with 16 bases between them. Germline V lookup: CDR1 LNHDA, CDR2 SQIVND (reference sequence). CDR3 length: 11 residues. The CDR3: CASIQGPRLFF. The CDR3, as DNA: TGTGCCAGTATCCAGGGACCCCGCCTGTTCTTC.

The chain has TRBV5-1 and TRBJ2-1, with D hard to call. CDR3 length: 12 amino acids. The V gene's germline CDR1 is SGHRS and CDR2 YFSETQ. V lost 0 bases and J lost 8, with 6 bases in between. The CDR3 DNA follows: TGCGCCAGCAGCTTGGGATACGATGAGCAGTTCTTC. Encoded protein: CASSLGYDEQFF.

The V and J genes are TRBV5-1 and TRBJ2-7; D remains ambiguous. The CDR3 has 15 residues. The germline V and J ends were trimmed by 6 bases and 0 bases, with 16 bases remaining between them. Germline V gene data show CDR1 as SGHRS and CDR2 as YFSETQ. The CDR3 sequence is CASNPGRLDSYEQYF. The DNA of the CDR3 is TGCGCCAGCAATCCTGGACGTCTCGACTCCTACGAGCAGTACTTC. Using reference TRBV5-1 and TRBJ2-7 for the parts outside the CDR3, the full variable domain is KAGVTQTPRYLIKTRGQQVTLSCSPISGHRSVSWYQQTPGQGLQFLFEYFSETQRNKGNFPGRFSGRQFSNSRSEMNVSTLELGDSALYLCASNPGRLDSYEQYFGPGTRLTVT.

This clonotype was observed a few times. The V call is TRBV20-1, the J call TRBJ2-7, with TRBD1 matching over 9 bases. The CDR3 runs to 15 residues. CDR1 and CDR2 from the germline V gene are DFQATT and SNEGSKA (reference sequence). The ends lost 0 bases at V and 6 bases at J; junction bases unmatched: 9. CDR3: CSARDLGQGRAEQYF. The CDR3 nucleotides are TGCAGTGCTAGAGATCTGGGACAGGGACGTGCCGAGCAGTACTTC.

The rearrangement joins TRBV20-1 to TRBJ2-3, with 9 bases lining up with TRBD1. V gave up 3 bases and J gave up 5 bases; unmatched junction bases: 12. The CDR3 length is 16 residues. CDR1 DFQATT and CDR2 SNEGSKA come from the germline V gene (reference sequence). The CDR3 loop reads CSASRTGTGYIDTQYF. CDR3 nucleotides: TGCAGTGCTAGTAGAACCGGGACAGGGTACATAGATACGCAGTATTTT.

The CDR3 DNA is TGCAGTGCTCGGTCTGGCCCAGCCAAAAACATTCAGTACTTC. Protein product: CSARSGPAKNIQYF. The chain recombines TRBV20-1 with TRBJ2-4; D is uncertain. Between the trimmed V and J ends, which lost 5 bases and 0 bases, there was a span of 11 bases. CDR3 length equals 14 residues. CDR1 is DFQATT and CDR2 is SNEGSKA in the germline V gene (reference sequence).

The chain has TRBV28 and TRBJ2-3; D might be TRBD1 or TRBD2, each matching 5 bases. Germline values: CDR1 MDHEN, CDR2 SYDVKM. CDR3 length: 17 residues. The germline V and J ends were trimmed by 4 bases and 2 bases, with 19 bases remaining between them. The CDR3 DNA sequence: TGTGCCAGCAGTTCGCTGAGGGGTAGAATTTACACAGATACGCAGTATTTT. Amino acid sequence: CASSSLRGRIYTDTQYF.

The chain recombines TRBV28 with TRBJ2-4; D is perhaps TRBD1 (6 bases). The CDR3 is 16 residues long. V dropped 4 bases and J dropped 0 bases, with 13 bases sitting between them. From germline, CDR1 is MDHEN and CDR2 SYDVKM. DNA of the CDR3: TGTGCCAGCAGTTACCGGACAGTGTTAGCCAAAAACATTCAGTACTTC. Protein: CASSYRTVLAKNIQYF.

This chain joins TRBV11-2 and TRBJ2-1; 11 bases map to TRBD2. Germline CDR1 reads SGHAT; CDR2 reads FQNNGV. This CDR3 region has 15 residues. With V trimmed by 4 bases and J by 7 bases, 6 bases remained unmatched. The CDR3 DNA reads as TGTGCCAGCAGCTCACTTAGCGGGAGGGGAAATGAGCAGTTCTTC. It translates to CASSSLSGRGNEQFF.

The chain employs TRBV5-1 and TRBJ2-2; D ambiguous. Germline V CDR1 and CDR2: SGHRS, YFSETQ. V dropped 5 bases and J dropped 6 bases, with 17 bases sitting between them. There are 15 residues in the CDR3. This CDR3 reads CASSRTSSFAGELFF. The CDR3 DNA is TGCGCCAGCAGTAGGACCAGCAGTTTCGCCGGGGAGCTGTTTTTT.

This sequence joins TRBV12-3 or TRBV12-4 and TRBJ1-4; a possible D gene is TRBD1 (5 bases). This CDR3 has 13 residues. V lost 6 bases and J lost 10, with 15 bases in between. The CDR3 loop is CASSPRGRGKLFF. The CDR3 DNA follows: TGTGCCAGCAGCCCCCGGGGACGAGGAAAACTGTTTTTT.

This sequence joins TRBV4-3 and TRBJ2-7; tentatively, D is TRBD1 (5 bases). Germline CDR1 reads LGHNA; CDR2 reads YSLEER. This CDR3 is built from 15 residues. Trimming left V 3 bases short and J 4 bases short, with 16 bases between. The CDR3 nucleotides are TGCGCCAGCAGCCAGTTGTATCAGGGAAAGTACGAGCAGTACTTC. Its protein is CASSQLYQGKYEQYF.

At least ten counts were recorded for this clonotype. This sequence joins TRBV4-3 and TRBJ1-4; tentatively, D is TRBD1 (6 bases). The V gene's germline CDR1 is LGHNA and CDR2 YSLEER. Trimming took off 2 bases at V and 7 bases at J, with 14 bases between the two ends. This CDR3 has 15 residues. The CDR3 DNA reads TGCGCCAGCAGCCAATACAGGGTTGGGAGTGAAAAACTGTTTTTT. Amino acid sequence: CASSQYRVGSEKLFF.

This sequence joins TRBV29-1 and TRBJ2-5, with D perhaps being TRBD1 or TRBD2 (6 bases each). From germline, CDR1 is SQVTM and CDR2 ANQGSEA. The V gene lost 3 bases and the J gene lost 1 base, with 18 bases spanning the gap. The CDR3 is made up of 16 amino acids. Here the CDR3 reads CSVDGVVRDIQETQYF. CDR3 nucleotides: TGCAGCGTTGACGGGGTGGTGCGGGACATCCAAGAGACCCAGTACTTC.

The chain carries TRBV6-1 and TRBJ2-1; 10 nucleotides align to TRBD1. This CDR3 comprises 16 residues. Per the germline V gene, CDR1 is MNHNS and CDR2 is SASEGT. After removal of 7 bases from V and 6 bases from J, the junction contained 12 bases not matched to a gene. Here the CDR3 reads CASNLRQGAGFNEQFF. In nucleotides, the CDR3 is TGTGCCAGCAACCTCAGACAGGGGGCAGGTTTCAATGAGCAGTTCTTC.